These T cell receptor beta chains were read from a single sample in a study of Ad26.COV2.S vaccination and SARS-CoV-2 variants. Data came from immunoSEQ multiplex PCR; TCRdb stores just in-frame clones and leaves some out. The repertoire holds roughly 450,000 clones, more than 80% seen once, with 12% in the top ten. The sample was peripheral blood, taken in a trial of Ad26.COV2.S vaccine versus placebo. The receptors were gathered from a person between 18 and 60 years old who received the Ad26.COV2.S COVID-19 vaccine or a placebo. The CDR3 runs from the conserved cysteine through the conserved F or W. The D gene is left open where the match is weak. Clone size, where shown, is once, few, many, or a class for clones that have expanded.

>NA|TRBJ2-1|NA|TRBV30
CAWSVDYSGDEQFF
TGTGCCTGGAGTGTGGACTACTCAGGGGATGAGCAGTTCTTC
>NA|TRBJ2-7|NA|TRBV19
CASSTSQGYEQYF
TGTGCCAGTAGTACTTCTCAGGGTTATGAGCAGTACTTC
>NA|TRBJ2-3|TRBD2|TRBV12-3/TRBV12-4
CASSRTSNTQYF
TGTGCCAGCAGTCGGACTAGCAATACGCAGTATTTT
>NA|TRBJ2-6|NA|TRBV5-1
CASNLRTSGANVLTF
TGCGCCAGCAACCTCAGAACATCTGGGGCCAACGTCCTGACTTTC
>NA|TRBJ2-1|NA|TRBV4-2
CASSQDPGTSSYNEQFF
TGTGCCAGCAGCCAAGATCCCGGGACGAGCTCCTACAATGAGCAGTTCTTC
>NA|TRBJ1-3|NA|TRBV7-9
CASSPPGGNGGNTIYF
TGTGCCAGCAGCCCGCCGGGGGGGAACGGTGGAAACACCATATATTTT
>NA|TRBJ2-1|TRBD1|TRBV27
CASRDRENNEQFF
TGTGCCAGCAGAGACAGGGAGAACAATGAGCAGTTCTTC
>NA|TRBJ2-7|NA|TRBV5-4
CASSLLNSPSYEQYF
TGTGCCAGCAGCCTTTTGAACAGTCCCTCCTACGAGCAGTACTTC
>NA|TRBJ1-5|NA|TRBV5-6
CASSSISRNQPQHF
TGTGCCAGCAGCTCTATAAGCAGGAATCAGCCCCAGCATTTT
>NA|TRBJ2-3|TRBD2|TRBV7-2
CASSLMGGTSGGTDTQYF
TGTGCCAGCAGCTTAATGGGAGGGACTAGCGGGGGCACAGATACGCAGTATTTT
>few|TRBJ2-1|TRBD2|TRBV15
CATSRDQAGGAFSSYNEQFF
TGTGCCACCAGCAGAGATCAAGCGGGAGGGGCCTTCAGCTCCTACAATGAGCAGTTCTTC
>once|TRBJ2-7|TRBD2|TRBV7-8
CASSFLGTREDEQYF
TGTGCCAGCAGCTTCTTGGGGACTAGAGAGGACGAGCAGTACTTC
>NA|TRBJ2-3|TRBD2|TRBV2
CASSELASGSGSDTQYF
TGTGCCAGCAGTGAATTGGCTAGCGGGAGTGGGTCAGATACGCAGTATTTT
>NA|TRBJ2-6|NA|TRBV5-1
CASSPWTKASGANVLTF
TGCGCCAGCAGCCCGTGGACTAAGGCCTCTGGGGCCAACGTCCTGACTTTC
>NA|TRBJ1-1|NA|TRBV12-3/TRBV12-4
CASRGIHPTGPSF
TGTGCCAGCAGAGGAATCCACCCGACAGGCCCATCCTTT
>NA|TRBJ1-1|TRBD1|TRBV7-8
CASSNDRVAEAFF
TGTGCCAGCAGCAATGACAGGGTGGCTGAAGCTTTCTTT
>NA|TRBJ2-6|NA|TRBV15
CATSTRSSGANVLTF
TGTGCCACCAGCACCCGGAGTTCTGGGGCCAACGTCCTGACTTTC
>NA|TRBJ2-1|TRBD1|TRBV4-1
CASSQGGQGSRYEQFF
TGCGCCAGCAGCCAAGGGGGACAGGGATCTAGGTATGAGCAGTTCTTC
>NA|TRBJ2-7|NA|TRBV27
CASSLQGEYEQYF
TGTGCCAGCAGTTTACAGGGAGAGTACGAGCAGTACTTC
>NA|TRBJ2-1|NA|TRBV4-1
CASSQGWGGNNEQFF
TGCGCCAGCAGCCAAGGTTGGGGCGGAAACAATGAGCAGTTCTTC
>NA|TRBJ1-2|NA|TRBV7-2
CASSLDRDYGYTF
TGTGCCAGCAGCTTAGACAGAGACTATGGCTACACCTTC
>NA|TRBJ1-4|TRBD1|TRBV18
CASSGPGQKNEKLFF
TGTGCCAGCTCAGGGCCGGGACAGAAGAATGAAAAACTGTTTTTT
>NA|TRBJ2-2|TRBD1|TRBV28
CASSRGTGDFGELFF
TGTGCCAGCAGTAGGGGGACAGGGGATTTCGGGGAGCTGTTTTTT
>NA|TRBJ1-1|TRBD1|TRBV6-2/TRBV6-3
CASSSPGQGTEAFF
TGTGCCAGCAGTTCCCCGGGACAGGGGACTGAAGCTTTCTTT
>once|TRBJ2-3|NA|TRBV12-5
CASGLYGTQYF
TGTGCTAGTGGGCTGTATGGTACGCAGTATTTT
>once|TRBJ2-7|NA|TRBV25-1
CASSAGYEQYF
TGTGCCAGCAGTGCCGGCTACGAGCAGTACTTC
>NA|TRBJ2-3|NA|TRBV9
CASSPEGVRSDTQYF
TGTGCCAGCAGCCCAGAGGGGGTCAGGTCAGATACGCAGTATTTT
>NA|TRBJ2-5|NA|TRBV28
CASSLAKLGQETQYF
TGTGCCAGCAGTTTAGCCAAGTTGGGCCAAGAGACCCAGTACTTC
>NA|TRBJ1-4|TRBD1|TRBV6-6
CASSPGTGIVANEKLFF
TGTGCCAGCAGTCCCGGGACAGGGATTGTGGCTAATGAAAAACTGTTTTTT
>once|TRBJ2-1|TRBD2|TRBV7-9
CASSPHGAGAASDEQFF
TGTGCCAGCAGCCCACATGGAGCGGGAGCTGCCTCGGATGAGCAGTTCTTC
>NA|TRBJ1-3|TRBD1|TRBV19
CASKTDRGTGNTIYF
TGTGCCAGTAAAACGGACAGGGGAACTGGAAACACCATATATTTT
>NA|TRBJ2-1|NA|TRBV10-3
CAIAEGSSYNEQFF
TGTGCCATTGCAGAGGGGAGCTCCTACAATGAGCAGTTCTTC
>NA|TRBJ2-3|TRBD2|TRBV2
CASAALAGKGDTQYF
TGTGCCAGCGCTGCGCTAGCGGGAAAAGGAGATACGCAGTATTTT
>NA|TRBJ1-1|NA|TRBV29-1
CSVARMNTEAFF
TGCAGCGTGGCCAGAATGAACACTGAAGCTTTCTTT
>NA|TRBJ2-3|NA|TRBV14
CASSLTGGMLTDTQYF
TGTGCCAGCAGCCTAACTGGTGGAATGCTCACAGATACGCAGTATTTT
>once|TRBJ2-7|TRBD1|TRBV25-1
CATLLWTGQTYEQYF
TGTGCCACCCTACTCTGGACAGGGCAAACCTACGAGCAGTACTTC
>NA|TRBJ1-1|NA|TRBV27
CASSLLGYTEAFF
TGTGCCAGCAGTTTACTGGGCTACACTGAAGCTTTCTTT
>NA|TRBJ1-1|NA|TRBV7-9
CASRFSGSEAFF
TGTGCCAGCAGATTCTCGGGATCTGAAGCTTTCTTT
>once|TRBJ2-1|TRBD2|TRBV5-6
CASSLVGLFHNEQFF
TGTGCCAGCAGCTTGGTGGGACTATTCCACAATGAGCAGTTCTTC
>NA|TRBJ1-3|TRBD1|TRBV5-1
CASSLAGKGGIGNTIYF
TGCGCCAGCAGCTTGGCCGGAAAAGGGGGCATTGGAAACACCATATATTTT
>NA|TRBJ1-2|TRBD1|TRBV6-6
CASSYPGNRGAGYTF
TGTGCCAGCAGTTACCCTGGGAACAGGGGGGCTGGCTACACCTTC
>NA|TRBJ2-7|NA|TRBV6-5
CASSLQGMSYEQYF
TGTGCCAGCAGTTTACAGGGAATGTCCTACGAGCAGTACTTC
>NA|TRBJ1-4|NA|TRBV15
CATSTPGTNEKLFF
TGTGCCACCTCCACACCAGGGACTAATGAAAAACTGTTTTTT
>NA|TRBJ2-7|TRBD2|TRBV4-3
CASSQDRRAGGHEQYF
TGCGCCAGCAGCCAAGATCGAAGAGCGGGAGGACACGAGCAGTACTTC
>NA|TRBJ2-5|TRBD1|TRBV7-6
CASSRTGGEFETQYF
TGTGCCAGCAGCCGGACAGGGGGCGAGTTTGAGACCCAGTACTTC
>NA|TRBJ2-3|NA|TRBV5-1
CASSPVSITDTQYF
TGCGCCAGCAGCCCGGTCTCTATCACAGATACGCAGTATTTT
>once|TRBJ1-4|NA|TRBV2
CASSEALGVNEKLFF
TGTGCCAGCAGTGAAGCGTTGGGGGTAAATGAAAAACTGTTTTTT
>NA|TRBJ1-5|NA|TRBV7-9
CASSLVGDQPQHF
TGTGCCAGCAGCTTAGTAGGGGATCAGCCCCAGCATTTT
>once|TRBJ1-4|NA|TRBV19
CASTLAAATNEKLFF
TGTGCCAGTACCCTTGCGGCAGCAACTAATGAAAAACTGTTTTTT
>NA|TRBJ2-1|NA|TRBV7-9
CASSQPNRNNEQFF
TGTGCCAGCAGCCAACCGAATAGGAACAATGAGCAGTTCTTC
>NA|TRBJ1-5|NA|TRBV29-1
CSGLVAGNSNQPQHF
TGCAGCGGCCTAGTGGCAGGTAATAGCAATCAGCCCCAGCATTTT
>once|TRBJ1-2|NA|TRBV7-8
CASSPRVRVLKYGYTF
TGTGCCAGCAGTCCTAGGGTTCGAGTTCTGAAATATGGCTACACCTTC
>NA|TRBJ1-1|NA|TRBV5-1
CASSLGGTRTEAFF
TGCGCCAGCAGCTTGGGAGGGACCAGGACTGAAGCTTTCTTT
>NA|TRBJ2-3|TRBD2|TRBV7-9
CASSFGLAGNTDTQYF
TGTGCCAGCAGCTTTGGACTAGCGGGAAACACAGATACGCAGTATTTT